The next 11 T cell receptor beta chains were all read from a single sample in a study of blood T cell repertoires in COVID-19. TCRdb's copy holds only in-frame clones and misses some; the assay was immunoSEQ multiplex PCR. The repertoire holds fewer than 300,000 clones, with approximately 81% as singletons. Input material: peripheral blood. These TCRs come from a woman aged 55-69 years with active or convalescent COVID-19.

This chain joins TRBV4-3 and TRBJ1-1; D perhaps matches TRBD1 (5 bases). Trimming stripped 0 bases from V and 6 bases from J, with 11 bases between. CDR3 length equals 14 residues. In germline, CDR1 is LGHNA, CDR2 YSLEER. CDR3 sequence: CASSQDLGGAEAFF. The CDR3 region has the DNA TGCGCCAGCAGCCAAGATCTTGGGGGGGCTGAAGCTTTCTTT.

The chain employs TRBV11-3 and TRBJ2-7; 9 nucleotides match TRBD1. Germline lookup yields CDR1 SGHNT and CDR2 YENEEA. The CDR3 covers 15 residues. V was clipped by 5 bases and J by 5 bases; unmatched bases: 10. The CDR3 sequence: CASSPLGTGFDEQYF. For the CDR3, the DNA is TGTGCCAGCAGCCCGTTGGGGACAGGGTTTGACGAGCAGTACTTC.

This chain uses TRBV5-1 with TRBJ2-5; D unresolved. V was cut by 6 bases and J by 4 bases, with 13 bases left in between. Germline-derived CDR1 and CDR2 are SGHRS and YFSETQ. The CDR3 totals 13 residues. Here the CDR3 reads CASTSSRGETQYF. The DNA of the CDR3 is TGCGCCAGCACCTCTAGTAGAGGAGAGACCCAGTACTTC.

The chain links TRBV20-1 to TRBJ2-1; 10 nucleotides line up with TRBD1. The germline CDR1 and CDR2 sequences are DFQATT and SNEGSKA (reference sequence). The V segment lost 0 bases and the J segment 14 bases; nucleotides outside the gene matches: 1. The CDR3 contains 11 residues. CDR3 amino acids: CSARDGQGEFF. In DNA, the CDR3 is TGCAGTGCTAGAGATGGACAGGGGGAGTTCTTC.

In its sample, this clone was seen a few times. This chain uses TRBV5-5 with TRBJ1-5; TRBD1 matches 7 bases. The CDR3 is 14 amino acids. The germline V gene encodes CDR1 SGHKS and CDR2 YYEKEE (reference sequence). J was trimmed by 8 bases and V by 4 bases; bases with no gene match: 9. CDR3 region: CASSRDSPREPQHF. CDR3 DNA sequence: TGTGCCAGCAGCCGGGACAGTCCGAGGGAGCCCCAGCATTTT.

This sequence joins TRBV7-9 and TRBJ2-7, with D possibly TRBD1 on 5 matching bases. Per the germline V gene, CDR1 is SEHNR and CDR2 is FQNEAQ (reference sequence). V was trimmed by 1 base and J by 0 bases, leaving 10 bases between them. The CDR3 totals 15 residues. CDR3 residues: CASSLVGLSSYEQYF. The CDR3 DNA follows: TGTGCCAGCAGCTTAGTGGGGCTGAGCTCCTACGAGCAGTACTTC. Full variable domain (remainder filled in from reference TRBV7-9 and TRBJ2-7): DTGVSQNPRHKITKRGQNVTFRCDPISEHNRLYWYRQTLGQGPEFLTYFQNEAQLEKSRLLSDRFSAERPKGSFSTLEIQRTEQGDSAMYLCASSLVGLSSYEQYFGPGTRLTVT.

Details on this clone: Other DNA sequences in the sample encode the same CDR3. The CDR3 loop reads CASSLGQGTGELFF. CDR3 in DNA: TGCGCCAGCAGCTTGGGGCAGGGCACCGGGGAGCTGTTTTTT. The rearrangement uses TRBV5-1 and TRBJ2-2; D possibly corresponds to TRBD1 (5 bases). Trimming shortened V by 0 bases and J by 4 bases, and 7 bases separated the two germline ends. CDR1 SGHRS and CDR2 YFSETQ come from the germline V gene. The CDR3 is made up of 14 amino acids.

Notes on this clone: This sample also contains other DNA sequences that code for the same CDR3. The CDR3 nucleotides read TGTGCCTGGAGCCGACAGGGAAATCAGCCCCAGCATTTT. Protein: CAWSRQGNQPQHF. The J gene is TRBJ1-5, the V gene TRBV30; 7 nucleotides match TRBD1. J lost 4 bases, V lost 3 bases, and 3 bases had no gene match. The CDR3 has 13 residues. Germline V CDR1 and CDR2: GTSNPN, SVGIG (reference sequence).

The V call is TRBV19, the J call TRBJ1-1; no clear D. Germline CDR1 LNHDA, CDR2 SQIVND (reference sequence). This CDR3 region has 12 residues. The V end lost 3 bases, the J end lost 4 bases, and 6 bases lay between the germline ends. As DNA, the CDR3 is TGTGCCAGTAGTATGCGTTCCACTGAAGCTTTCTTT. Encoded protein: CASSMRSTEAFF.

The genes are TRBV3-1 (or the pseudogene TRBV3-2) and TRBJ2-5; 12 bases map to TRBD2. The CDR3 spans 15 residues. Per germline, CDR1 LGHDT and CDR2 YNNKEL (reference sequence). The V segment lost 4 bases and the J segment 2 bases; nucleotides outside the gene matches: 2. The CDR3 sequence: CASSPSGGAQETQYF. Written as DNA, the CDR3 is TGTGCCAGCAGCCCTAGCGGGGGGGCGCAAGAGACCCAGTACTTC.

This chain links TRBV5-4 with TRBJ1-6; no firm D call. CDR3 length: 17 amino acids. Germline CDR1 SGHNT, CDR2 YYREEE (reference sequence). Trimming shortened V by 1 base and J by 0 bases, and 11 bases separated the two germline ends. The CDR3 spells CASSLLETISYNSPLHF. CDR3 sequence (DNA): TGTGCCAGCAGCTTGTTGGAGACCATCTCCTATAATTCACCCCTCCACTTT.